This paragraph covers one T cell receptor (beta chain) sequence. Its target is not known. The PCR had 60 Vbeta and 13 Jbeta primers. TCRdb's copy holds only in-frame clones and misses some; the assay was immunoSEQ multiplex PCR. The repertoire includes 110,000 to 150,000 clones, over 8% of them detected once, and approximately 2% sits in the top ten. Germline values: CDR1 SGHKS, CDR2 YYEKEE (reference sequence). The germline V and J ends were trimmed by 2 bases and 4 bases, with 12 bases remaining between them. The CDR3 runs 14 residues. The data originate from a study of cytomegalovirus exposure and HLA in healthy donors. Background on the study: Genetic ancestry analysis placed around four fifths of the 410 or so donors that were genotyped in the Caucasian-associated cluster. Study-level findings and limits: Earlier findings revealed that most TCR beta V segments proved productive either about 87% or about 30% of the time.

The TCR was taken from a male donor in good health and CMV-seronegative. Sample: PBMCs. The J gene is TRBJ1-1, the V gene TRBV5-5; possible D gene TRBD1, 5 bases. The CDR3 DNA is TGTGCCAGCAGCTTTCGGAGGGGTGGCACTGAAGCTTTCTTT. Translated: CASSFRRGGTEAFF.